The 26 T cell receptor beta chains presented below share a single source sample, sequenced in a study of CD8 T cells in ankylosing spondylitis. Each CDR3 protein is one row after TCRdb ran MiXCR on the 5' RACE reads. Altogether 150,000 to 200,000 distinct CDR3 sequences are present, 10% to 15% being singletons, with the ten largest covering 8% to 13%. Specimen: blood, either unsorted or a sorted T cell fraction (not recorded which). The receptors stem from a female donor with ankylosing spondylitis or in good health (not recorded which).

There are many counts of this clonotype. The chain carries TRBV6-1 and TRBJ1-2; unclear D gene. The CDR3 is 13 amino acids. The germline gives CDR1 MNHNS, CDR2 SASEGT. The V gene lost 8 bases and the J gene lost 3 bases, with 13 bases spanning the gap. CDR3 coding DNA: TGTGCCAGCCAGCCGGGGTTAGACTATGGCTACACCTTC. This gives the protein CASQPGLDYGYTF.

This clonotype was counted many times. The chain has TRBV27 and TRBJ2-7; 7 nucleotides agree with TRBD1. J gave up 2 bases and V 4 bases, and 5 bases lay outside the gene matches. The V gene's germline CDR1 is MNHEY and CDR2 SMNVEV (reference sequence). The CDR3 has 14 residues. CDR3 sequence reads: CASSYDRAAYEQYF. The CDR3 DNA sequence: TGTGCCAGCAGTTACGACAGGGCCGCCTACGAGCAGTACTTC.

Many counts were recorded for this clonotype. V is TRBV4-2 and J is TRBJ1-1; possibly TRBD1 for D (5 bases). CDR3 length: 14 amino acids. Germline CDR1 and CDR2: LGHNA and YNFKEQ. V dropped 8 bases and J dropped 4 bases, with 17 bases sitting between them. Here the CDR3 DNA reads TGTGCCAGCCATTTAAGCGTTGGGGGCACTGAAGCTTTCTTT. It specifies CASHLSVGGTEAFF.

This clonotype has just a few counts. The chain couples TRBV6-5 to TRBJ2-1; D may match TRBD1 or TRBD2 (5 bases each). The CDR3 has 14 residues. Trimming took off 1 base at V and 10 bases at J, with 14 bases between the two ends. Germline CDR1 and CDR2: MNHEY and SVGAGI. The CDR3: CASSYWGPETEQFF. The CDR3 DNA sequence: TGTGCCAGCAGTTACTGGGGACCCGAGACCGAGCAGTTCTTC.

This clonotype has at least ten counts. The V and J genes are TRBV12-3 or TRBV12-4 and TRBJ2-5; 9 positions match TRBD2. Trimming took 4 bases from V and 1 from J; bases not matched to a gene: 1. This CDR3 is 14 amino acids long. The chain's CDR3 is CASSSSGTQETQYF. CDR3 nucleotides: TGTGCCAGCAGTTCTAGCGGGACCCAAGAGACCCAGTACTTC.

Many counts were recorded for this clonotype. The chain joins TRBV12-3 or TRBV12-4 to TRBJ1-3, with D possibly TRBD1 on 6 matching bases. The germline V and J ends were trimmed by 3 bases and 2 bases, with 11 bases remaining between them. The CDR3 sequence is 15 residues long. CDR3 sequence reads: CASSFRGGTGNTIYF. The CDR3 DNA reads TGTGCCAGCAGTTTTCGTGGGGGCACTGGAAACACCATATATTTT.

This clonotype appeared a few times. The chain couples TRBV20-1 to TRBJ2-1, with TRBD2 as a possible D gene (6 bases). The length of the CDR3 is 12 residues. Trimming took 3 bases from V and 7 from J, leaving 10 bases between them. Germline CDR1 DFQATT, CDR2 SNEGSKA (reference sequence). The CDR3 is CSASGSWNEQFF. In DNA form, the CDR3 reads TGCAGTGCTAGCGGGAGTTGGAATGAGCAGTTCTTC.

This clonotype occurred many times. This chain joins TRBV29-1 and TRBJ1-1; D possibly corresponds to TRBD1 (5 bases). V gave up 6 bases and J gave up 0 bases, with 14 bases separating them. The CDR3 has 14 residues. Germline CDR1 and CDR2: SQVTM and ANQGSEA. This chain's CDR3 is CSVDLRAMNTEAFF. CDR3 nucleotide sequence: TGCAGCGTGGACCTCAGGGCCATGAACACTGAAGCTTTCTTT.

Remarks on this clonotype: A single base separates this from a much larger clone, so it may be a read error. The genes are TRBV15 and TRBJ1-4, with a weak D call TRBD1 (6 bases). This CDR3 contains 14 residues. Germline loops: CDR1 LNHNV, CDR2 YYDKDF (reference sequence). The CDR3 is CSTSRVVRGSKLFF. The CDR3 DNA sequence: TGTTCCACCAGCAGAGTAGTGAGGGGGTCAAAACTGTTTTTT.

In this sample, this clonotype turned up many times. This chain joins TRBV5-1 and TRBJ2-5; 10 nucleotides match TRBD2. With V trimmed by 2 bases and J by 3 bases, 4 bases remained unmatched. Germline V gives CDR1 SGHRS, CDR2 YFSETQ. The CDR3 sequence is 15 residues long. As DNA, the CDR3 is TGCGCCAGCAGCTTTCGTCTAGCGGGAGAAGAGACCCAGTACTTC. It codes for CASSFRLAGEETQYF.

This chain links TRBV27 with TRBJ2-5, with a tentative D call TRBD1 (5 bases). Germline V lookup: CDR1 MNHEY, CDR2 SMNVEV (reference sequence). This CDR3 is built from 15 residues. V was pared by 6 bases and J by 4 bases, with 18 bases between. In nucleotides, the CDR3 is TGTGCCAGCAGCTCGTCCCCCCTCCAGGGAGAGACCCAGTACTTC. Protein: CASSSSPLQGETQYF.

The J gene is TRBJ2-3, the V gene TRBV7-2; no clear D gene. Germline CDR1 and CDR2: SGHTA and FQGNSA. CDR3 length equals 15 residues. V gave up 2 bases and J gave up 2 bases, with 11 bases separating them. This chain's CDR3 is CASSLRVGYTDTQYF. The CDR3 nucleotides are TGTGCCAGCAGCTTACGGGTGGGCTACACAGATACGCAGTATTTT.

In nucleotides, the CDR3 is TGTGCCAGCAGCTTATCTCCAGCATCCTACAATGAGCAGTTCTTC. This translates into CASSLSPASYNEQFF. The chain employs TRBV7-2 and TRBJ2-1; unclear D gene. V gave up 2 bases and J gave up 1 base, with 9 bases separating them. Germline loops: CDR1 SGHTA, CDR2 FQGNSA. The CDR3 loop spans 15 amino acids.

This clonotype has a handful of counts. CDR3: CASSPTKTNYGYTF. The DNA for the CDR3 is TGTGCCAGCTCACCCACTAAAACAAACTATGGCTACACCTTC. The chain has TRBV18 and TRBJ1-2; D unclear. Per the germline V gene, CDR1 is KGHSH and CDR2 is LQKENI. The CDR3 sequence is 14 residues long. V shed 3 bases and J shed 2 bases, with 10 bases lying between them. The full variable domain, completed using reference TRBV18 and TRBJ1-2, is NAGVMQNPRHLVRRRGQEARLRCSPMKGHSHVYWYRQLPEEGLKFMVYLQKENIIDESGMPKERFSAEFPKEGPSILRIQQVVRGDSAAYFCASSPTKTNYGYTFGSGTRLTVV.

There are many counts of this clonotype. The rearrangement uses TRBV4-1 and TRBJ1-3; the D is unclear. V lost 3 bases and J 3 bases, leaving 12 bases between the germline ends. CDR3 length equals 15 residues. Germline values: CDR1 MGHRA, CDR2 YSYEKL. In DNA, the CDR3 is TGCGCCAGCAGCCAGATCGGACGGCTTGGAAACACCATATATTTT. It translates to CASSQIGRLGNTIYF.

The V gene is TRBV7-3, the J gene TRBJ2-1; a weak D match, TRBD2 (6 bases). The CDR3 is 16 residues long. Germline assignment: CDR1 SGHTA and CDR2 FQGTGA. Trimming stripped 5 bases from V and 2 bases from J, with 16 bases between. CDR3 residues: CASSPTGGSTYNEQFF. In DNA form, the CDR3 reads TGTGCCAGCAGCCCCACTGGAGGGTCGACCTACAATGAGCAGTTCTTC.

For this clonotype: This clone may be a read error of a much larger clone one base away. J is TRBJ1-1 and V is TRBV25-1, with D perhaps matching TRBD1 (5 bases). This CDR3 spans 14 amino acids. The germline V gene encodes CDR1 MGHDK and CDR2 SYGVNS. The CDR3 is CASTDIVGGAEASF. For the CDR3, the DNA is TGTGCCAGCACTGACATTGTTGGAGGGGCGGAAGCTTCCTTT.

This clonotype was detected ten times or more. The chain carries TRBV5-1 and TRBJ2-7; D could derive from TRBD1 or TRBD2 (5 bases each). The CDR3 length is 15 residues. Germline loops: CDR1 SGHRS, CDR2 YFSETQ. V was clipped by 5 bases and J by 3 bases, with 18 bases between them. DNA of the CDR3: TGCGCCAGCAGTTCCGGGACCGGACCCTACTACGAGCAGTACTTC. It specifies CASSSGTGPYYEQYF.

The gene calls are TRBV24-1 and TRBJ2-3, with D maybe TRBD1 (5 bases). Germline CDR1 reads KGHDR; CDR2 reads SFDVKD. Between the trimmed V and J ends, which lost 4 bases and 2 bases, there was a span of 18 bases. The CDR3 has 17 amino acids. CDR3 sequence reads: CATSDSLTERYTDTQYF. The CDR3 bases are TGTGCCACCAGTGACTCATTGACAGAGCGATACACAGATACGCAGTATTTT.

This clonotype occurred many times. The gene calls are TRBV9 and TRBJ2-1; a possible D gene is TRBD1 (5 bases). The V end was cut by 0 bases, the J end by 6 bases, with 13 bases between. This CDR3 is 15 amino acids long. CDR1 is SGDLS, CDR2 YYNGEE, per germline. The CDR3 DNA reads TGTGCCAGCAGCGTAGGACAGATAAGGGGCAATGAGCAGTTCTTC. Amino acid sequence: CASSVGQIRGNEQFF.

The CDR3 region has the DNA TGTGCCAGCAGCTTAGAGGCTAGCGGGAGCTCCTACAATGAGCAGTTCTTC. Its protein is CASSLEASGSSYNEQFF. V and J are TRBV7-7 and TRBJ2-1; 10 bases are a match to TRBD2. The CDR3 covers 17 residues. Germline assignment: CDR1 SSHAT and CDR2 FNYEAQ (reference sequence). The V gene end was trimmed by 1 base and the J gene end by 0 bases; junction bases not matched to a gene: 3.

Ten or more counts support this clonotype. CDR3 loop: CATAGTSGNLDEQFF. CDR3 coding DNA: TGTGCCACCGCTGGGACTAGCGGAAATTTAGATGAGCAGTTCTTC. The chain uses TRBV24-1 and TRBJ2-1; TRBD2 agrees at 11 bases. CDR3 size: 15 residues. Trimming removed 9 bases from V and 8 bases from J; junction bases left unmatched: 11. Germline values: CDR1 KGHDR, CDR2 SFDVKD.

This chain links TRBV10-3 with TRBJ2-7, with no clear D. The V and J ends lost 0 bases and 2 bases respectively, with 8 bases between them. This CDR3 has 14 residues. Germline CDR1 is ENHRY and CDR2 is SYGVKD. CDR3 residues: CAISESGRTYEQYF. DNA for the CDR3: TGTGCCATCAGTGAGTCGGGCAGGACCTACGAGCAGTACTTC.

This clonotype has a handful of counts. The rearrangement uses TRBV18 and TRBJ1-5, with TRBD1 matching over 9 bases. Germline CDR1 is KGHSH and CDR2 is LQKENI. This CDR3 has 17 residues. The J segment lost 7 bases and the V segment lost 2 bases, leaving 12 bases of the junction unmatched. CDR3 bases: TGTGCCAGCTCACCATTTCAGGGACAGGGATTTTCGCAGCCCCAGCATTTT. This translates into CASSPFQGQGFSQPQHF.

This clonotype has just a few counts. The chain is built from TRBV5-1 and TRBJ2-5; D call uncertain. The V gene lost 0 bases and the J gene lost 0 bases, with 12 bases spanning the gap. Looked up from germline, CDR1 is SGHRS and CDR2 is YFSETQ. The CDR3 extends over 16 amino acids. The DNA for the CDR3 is TGCGCCAGCAGCTTGGAAAGGACGGCGTACCAAGAGACCCAGTACTTC. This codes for CASSLERTAYQETQYF.

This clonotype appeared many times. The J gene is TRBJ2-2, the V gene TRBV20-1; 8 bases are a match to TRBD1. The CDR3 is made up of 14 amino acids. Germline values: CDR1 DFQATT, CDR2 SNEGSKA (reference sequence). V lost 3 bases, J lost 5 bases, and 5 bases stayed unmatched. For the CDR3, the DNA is TGCAGTGCTAGTGTGACAGGGGTGACCGGGGAGCTGTTTTTT. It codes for CSASVTGVTGELFF.